The next 27 T cell receptor beta chains were all read from a single sample in a study of neurological immune-mediated disorders. TCRdb passed the 5' RACE reads through MiXCR, listing each CDR3 protein once. The sample lists more than 50,000 distinct CDR3 sequences; around 3.4% were seen once. Sequenced material: PBMCs. The source of these receptors is a woman aged 55-70 years with multiple sclerosis.

This clonotype was counted ten times or more. The V call is TRBV7-8, the J call TRBJ1-1; no firm D call. The CDR3 loop spans 12 amino acids. V dropped 1 base and J dropped 7 bases, with 7 bases sitting between them. Germline V CDR1 and CDR2: SGHVS, FQNEAQ. DNA for the CDR3: TGTGCCAGCAGCTTAGAAGCACATGAAGCTTTCTTT. Protein sequence: CASSLEAHEAFF.

This clonotype was detected many times. This chain uses TRBV5-6 with TRBJ2-6; perhaps TRBD1 as D (6 bases). This CDR3 is 16 amino acids long. V lost 2 bases and J 4 bases, leaving 13 bases between the germline ends. Germline CDR1 and CDR2: SGHDT and YYEEEE. CDR3 coding DNA: TGTGCCAGCAGCTTTCCCGACAGGTCCGGGGCCAACGTCCTGACTTTC. Amino acid sequence: CASSFPDRSGANVLTF.

This clonotype was recorded at least ten times. This chain joins TRBV5-1 and TRBJ2-3, with unresolved D. The CDR3 sequence is 12 residues long. CDR1 and CDR2 (germline): SGHRS, YFSETQ. V lost 0 bases to trimming and J lost 4 bases, with 3 bases between them. The CDR3 reads CASSLESDTQYF. The CDR3 DNA reads as TGCGCCAGCAGCTTGGAGTCAGATACGCAGTATTTT.

At least ten counts were recorded for this clonotype. This chain links TRBV29-1 with TRBJ1-1; possibly TRBD1 for D (6 bases). The CDR3 is 14 amino acids. CDR1 and CDR2 (germline): SQVTM, ANQGSEA. V lost 1 base and J lost 11, with 20 bases in between. CDR3 amino acids: CSVEGPPGHLGAFF. The CDR3, as DNA: TGCAGCGTTGAAGGCCCACCGGGACACCTGGGGGCTTTCTTT.

This clonotype has ten or more counts. V gene TRBV5-1 combines with J gene TRBJ2-1; TRBD1 matches at 8 bases. The CDR3 sequence is 17 residues long. V lost 0 bases to trimming and J lost 3 bases; unmatched junction nucleotides: 8. The germline V gene has CDR1 SGHRS and CDR2 YFSETQ. This chain's CDR3 is CASSLGLTGAIYNEQFF. CDR3 bases: TGCGCCAGCAGCTTGGGACTGACAGGGGCCATCTACAATGAGCAGTTCTTC.

This clonotype was observed many times. V is TRBV6-5 and J is TRBJ2-7; D is ambiguous. V lost 2 bases, J lost 2 bases, and 7 bases lay in between. The germline gives CDR1 MNHEY, CDR2 SVGAGI. The length of the CDR3 is 13 residues. The CDR3 nucleotides read TGTGCCAGCAGTTACGGCAGCACCTACGAGCAGTACTTC. Translated, it gives CASSYGSTYEQYF.

This clonotype occurred many times. The chain couples TRBV28 to TRBJ1-6; TRBD1 might be the D (6 bases). Trimming removed 6 bases from V and 9 bases from J, with 15 bases in between. The CDR3 is 14 residues long. CDR1 and CDR2 (germline): MDHEN, SYDVKM. The chain's CDR3 is CASRVAGRGSPLHF. CDR3 DNA sequence: TGTGCCAGCAGGGTTGCGGGCAGGGGTTCACCCCTCCACTTT. The whole variable domain, filled in from reference TRBV28 and TRBJ1-6, reads DVKVTQSSRYLVKRTGEKVFLECVQDMDHENMFWYRQDPGLGLRLIYFSYDVKMKEKGDIPEGYSVSREKKERFSLILESASTNQTSMYLCASRVAGRGSPLHFGNGTRLTVT.

This clonotype was counted ten times or more. The genes are TRBV7-2 and TRBJ1-1, with unresolved D. Germline loops: CDR1 SGHTA, CDR2 FQGNSA. This CDR3 region has 15 residues. V lost 6 bases and J 1 base, leaving 15 bases between the germline ends. The CDR3 coding sequence is TGTGCCAGCAGGAAACCCATTTACGGGAACACTGAAGCTTTCTTT. Protein sequence: CASRKPIYGNTEAFF.

This clonotype has just a few counts. V gene TRBV7-6 combines with J gene TRBJ2-1; TRBD1 aligns across 7 bases. The length of the CDR3 is 15 residues. Trimming at V came to 1 base and at J to 7 bases, leaving 7 bases not matched to a gene. CDR1 and CDR2 from the germline V gene are SGHVS and FNYEAQ. The CDR3 coding sequence is TGTGCCAGCAGCTTAGGAGACAGGGTAGGGAATGAGCAGTTCTTC. Translating it yields CASSLGDRVGNEQFF.

This clonotype was recorded at least ten times. V gene TRBV5-5 combines with J gene TRBJ2-1, with D perhaps TRBD2 (5 bases). Germline loops: CDR1 SGHKS, CDR2 YYEKEE (reference sequence). With 1 base removed from V and 6 bases from J, the gap between germline ends came to 11 bases. CDR3 length: 14 amino acids. The CDR3 nucleotides read TGTGCCAGCAGCTTGCGAGGACTGGGCAATGAGCAGTTCTTC. It translates to CASSLRGLGNEQFF.

This clonotype came up many times. The chain employs TRBV28 and TRBJ2-5; the match to TRBD2 covers 10 bases. Trimming at V came to 4 bases and at J to 4 bases, leaving 6 bases not matched to a gene. Germline CDR1 MDHEN, CDR2 SYDVKM. This CDR3 spans 15 amino acids. The CDR3 DNA follows: TGTGCCAGCAGTTCACCACCTAGCGGGGGAGAGACCCAGTACTTC. Its translation is CASSSPPSGGETQYF.

The J gene is TRBJ1-2, the V gene TRBV24-1; no reliable D call. The CDR3 has 16 residues. Trimming removed 3 bases from V and 4 bases from J, with 17 bases in between. The germline gives CDR1 KGHDR, CDR2 SFDVKD. CDR3 amino acids: CATSDGYGRLGYGYTF. The CDR3 DNA reads TGTGCCACCAGTGATGGCTACGGGCGCCTGGGCTATGGCTACACCTTC.

This clonotype was counted many times. The CDR3 region has the DNA TGTGCCAGCAGCTTGGGCAGGAACTATGGCTACACCTTC. Translation: CASSLGRNYGYTF. The J gene is TRBJ1-2, the V gene TRBV5-6; no clear D gene. The CDR3 consists of 13 residues. V lost 0 bases to trimming and J lost 2 bases, with 5 bases between them. Germline lookup yields CDR1 SGHDT and CDR2 YYEEEE.

This clonotype was counted ten times or more. The chain has TRBV2 and TRBJ2-1, with 13 bases lining up with TRBD2. Per the germline V gene, CDR1 is SNHLY and CDR2 is FYNNEI. V lost 5 bases, J lost 5 bases, and 3 bases stayed unmatched. The CDR3 covers 15 residues. CDR3 loop: CASSPLAGGHNEQFF. CDR3 nucleotides: TGTGCCAGCAGTCCACTAGCGGGAGGGCACAATGAGCAGTTCTTC.

This clonotype was observed many times. The chain has TRBV5-5 and TRBJ2-3; D remains ambiguous. Germline V CDR1 and CDR2: SGHKS, YYEKEE (reference sequence). The V end lost 3 bases, the J end lost 0 bases, and 11 bases lay between the germline ends. This CDR3 is 15 amino acids long. Written as DNA, the CDR3 is TGTGCCAGCAGCTATCCTGAAACTAGCACAGATACGCAGTATTTT. Residues: CASSYPETSTDTQYF.

This clonotype was observed at least ten times. V and J are TRBV20-1 and TRBJ2-1; D possibly corresponds to TRBD2 (5 bases). The length of the CDR3 is 14 residues. Germline-derived CDR1 and CDR2 are DFQATT and SNEGSKA (reference sequence). Trimming pared 6 bases from V and 5 bases from J, leaving 17 bases between. CDR3 DNA: TGCAGTGCGGCGAGGTGGCTAGCCGACAATGAGCAGTTCTTC. It yields the protein CSAARWLADNEQFF.

This clonotype came up many times. This rearrangement joins TRBV20-1 to TRBJ2-2, with TRBD2 as a possible D gene (5 bases). The V and J ends lost 0 bases and 0 bases respectively, with 11 bases between them. The CDR3 runs 16 residues. Germline V gene lookup returns CDR1 DFQATT and CDR2 SNEGSKA (reference sequence). The chain's CDR3 is CSARDFRGTNTGELFF. In DNA, the CDR3 is TGCAGTGCTAGAGATTTTCGGGGAACGAACACCGGGGAGCTGTTTTTT.

The chain links TRBV20-1 to TRBJ2-7, with a possible D match to TRBD2 (5 bases). This CDR3 is built from 12 residues. V was cut by 1 base and J by 3 bases, with 7 bases left in between. CDR1 is DFQATT and CDR2 is SNEGSKA in the germline V gene (reference sequence). This CDR3 reads CSARVRDYEQYF. CDR3 in DNA: TGCAGTGCTAGAGTCCGGGACTACGAGCAGTACTTC.

This clonotype was found many times. This chain uses TRBV12-3 or TRBV12-4 with TRBJ1-5, with D perhaps TRBD1 (6 bases). V was trimmed by 1 base and J by 0 bases, leaving 7 bases between them. CDR3 size: 15 residues. CDR3 sequence: CASSLEGGSNQPQHF. CDR3 in DNA: TGTGCCAGCAGTTTAGAAGGGGGTAGCAATCAGCCCCAGCATTTT.

The table lists this clonotype with many counts. The chain combines TRBV27 with TRBJ1-4; D is unclear. Germline CDR1 and CDR2: MNHEY and SMNVEV (reference sequence). The CDR3 sequence is 12 residues long. Deletions cut 8 bases from V and 5 bases from J, with 9 bases between. CDR3: CASSDINEKLFF. The CDR3 DNA reads as TGTGCCAGCTCCGACATCAATGAAAAACTGTTTTTT.

The table lists this clonotype with a few counts. A much larger clone lies a single base off, so this may be a read error. The chain carries TRBV7-2 and TRBJ2-3; TRBD1 might be the D (6 bases). Trimming removed 8 bases from V and 5 bases from J, with 11 bases in between. This CDR3 comprises 12 residues. CDR1 and CDR2 from the germline V gene are SGHTA and FQGNSA. The CDR3 loop reads CASRGGKDTQYF. The CDR3 DNA reads TGTGCCAGCCGTGGGGGCAAAGATACGCAGTATTTT.

This clonotype was recorded at least ten times. DNA of the CDR3: TGTGCCACCCGCAGCGGGACTAGTAACCACAATGAGCAGTTCTTC. Translated, it gives CATRSGTSNHNEQFF. The V and J genes are TRBV10-3 and TRBJ2-1, with 8 bases matching TRBD2. CDR1 and CDR2 (germline): ENHRY, SYGVKD. This CDR3 is built from 15 residues. The J segment lost 5 bases and the V segment lost 10 bases, leaving 13 bases of the junction unmatched.

This clonotype was picked up many times. V is TRBV5-1 and J is TRBJ2-7; D may be TRBD1 or TRBD2 (7 bases each). CDR3 size: 19 residues. Looked up from germline, CDR1 is SGHRS and CDR2 is YFSETQ. V lost 0 bases to trimming and J lost 5 bases, with 27 bases between them. CDR3 bases: TGCGCCAGCAGCTTGGTTGCCAGGGGGAGGGCCGGGACTCGAGACGAGCAGTACTTC. Encoded protein: CASSLVARGRAGTRDEQYF.

This clonotype was seen only a few times. The rearrangement joins TRBV5-1 to TRBJ1-1; 9 bases agree with TRBD1. CDR3 size: 15 residues. V shed 4 bases and J 2 bases; nucleotides not matched to a gene: 6. CDR1 and CDR2 (germline): SGHRS, YFSETQ. CDR3 nucleotide sequence: TGCGCCAGCAGCGTCCTGGACAGGGGCAACACTGAAGCTTTCTTT. Translation gives CASSVLDRGNTEAFF.

This clonotype has a count of ten or more. This chain connects TRBV14 to TRBJ2-7, with D hard to call. This CDR3 has 17 residues. The ends were cut back, 0 bases at V and 2 bases at J, with 17 bases in the middle. Germline values: CDR1 SGHDN, CDR2 FVKESK. The CDR3 spells CASSQDWNYTRTYEQYF. For the CDR3, the DNA is TGTGCCAGCAGCCAAGATTGGAACTATACTCGTACCTACGAGCAGTACTTC.

This clonotype was detected only a few times. The V call is TRBV28, the J call TRBJ2-2; 8 bases match TRBD1. Trimming removed 5 bases from V and 5 bases from J; junction bases left unmatched: 10. The germline gives CDR1 MDHEN, CDR2 SYDVKM. The CDR3 sequence is 16 residues long. CDR3 sequence reads: CASSRYRDRLTGELFF. CDR3 DNA sequence: TGTGCCAGCAGTCGCTACCGGGACAGGCTTACCGGGGAGCTGTTTTTT.

There are many counts of this clonotype. This chain uses TRBV6-6 with TRBJ1-4; D remains unclear. Germline V gene sequence: CDR1 MNHNY, CDR2 SVGAGI (reference sequence). The CDR3 covers 13 residues. Trimming took off 0 bases at V and 8 bases at J, with 7 bases between the two ends. Here the CDR3 DNA reads TGTGCCAGCAGTTACTCGTTGATCGAAAAACTGTTTTTT. Translated, it gives CASSYSLIEKLFF.